The sequence of this T cell receptor beta chain was determined in a study of T cell responses to AZD1222 COVID-19 vaccine. Produced via immunoSEQ multiplex PCR; TCRdb's table is partial and in-frame only. In the table there are roughly 150,000 clones, over 85% of which are singletons. Remarks on this clone: As yet, its antigen is unknown.

Study-level results: Only 6 or 7 people who got AZD1222 tested seropositive at baseline.

There are 15 residues in the CDR3. CDR1 KGHSH and CDR2 LQKENI come from the germline V gene. Trimming at V came to 0 bases and at J to 2 bases, leaving 3 bases not matched to a gene. The receptor's source is an adult in good health. Source: peripheral blood, taken on day 0 of AZD1222 vaccination. V is TRBV18 and J is TRBJ2-5, with 7 bases matching TRBD1. The CDR3 bases are TGTGCCAGCTCACCACCGGGACAGAGGCAAGAGACCCAGTACTTC. It is translated as CASSPPGQRQETQYF.